This T cell receptor (beta chain) appears in the sequencing data of a study of blood T cell repertoires in COVID-19 (dated by TCRdb to about 2020). Turning to the overall study: Samples from collaborators originated in the United States, Italy and Spain and spanned both the acute and convalescent phases of COVID-19. The repertoires were released in a freely available public database intended as a resource for research on the immune response to SARS-CoV-2. Samples came from the ongoing ImmuneRACE study (first 160 participants) plus 1,254 subjects from 6 global collaborators. The sample metadata nearly always contained a de-identified subject ID, COVID-19 status, age in years and sex. Where HLA class I and class II types were available, the types were taken from metadata supplied by the sample provider, not from assay-based typing. The dataset comprised deeply sampled blood TCRbeta repertoires from subjects exposed to, actively infected with, or recovered from COVID-19. The prospective study material was composed of cDNA or gDNA derived from T cells, B-cell-depleted T cells, or PBMCs. What the study reported, not specific to this receptor: The amount of clinical and demographic metadata varied by source and participant and was provided uncurated.

According to the germline V gene, CDR1 reads MDHEN and CDR2 reads SYDVKM. The CDR3 covers 14 residues, taking in both the cysteine and the phenylalanine. The DNA shown is the 42-base CDR3, in frame from base 1. Trimming removed 8 bases from V and 3 bases from J; the gene matches leave 5 bases unexplained. Remarks on this clone: There is no known antigen for this receptor. No base qualities exist here, and no much larger clone lies one base off it.

TCRbeta CDR3 regions were amplified from genomic DNA by means of the immunoSEQ Assay, a bias-controlled multiplex PCR. In the authors' own workflow: Within the assay, amplification of reference gene primers was used to estimate how many nucleated cells each sample contained. To quantify the absolute abundance of each unique TCRbeta CDR3 rearrangement, sequence reads were collapsed and filtered. For each sample, productive Simpson clonality was calculated as the square root of Simpson's diversity index across productive rearrangements. Held by TCRdb, this immuneACCESS table contains in-frame sequences only and omits some clones. Under half of the omission traces to an unresolved V gene where checked; the cause of the rest is unknown. V and J calls and clone size are copied from that table; D and trimming were computed from the DNA. Recorded for this sample are around 360,000 clones; over 75% of them occurred a single time. Under 3% of the sample is in the top ten clones.

Participants in the prospective study were aged about 18 to 90 years, lived in about two dozen United States geographic areas, and enrolled through a virtual design. To assign participants to cohorts, the prospective study relied on clinical history that participants themselves reported in a screening survey and a study questionnaire. Recovered participants in ImmuneRACE Cohort 3 were defined as having two consecutive negative NP/OP PCR tests, clearance from a healthcare professional, or resolution of symptoms. In the prospective study, whole blood, serum and a nasopharyngeal or oropharyngeal swab were collected from each participant by mobile phlebotomists. Prospective study participants could optionally give additional blood draws and questionnaires over an approximately 2-month period. Before DNA extraction, prospective study blood samples were shipped either frozen or at room temperature.

The receptor was isolated from a woman in her thirties who had recovered from COVID-19. The sequence links TRBV28 to TRBJ2-7; 12 junctional bases match TRBD2. Sequenced material: PBMCs or T cells enriched from blood (not recorded which). The nucleotide sequence reads TGTGCCAGCCGGACTAGCGGGGACCTCTACGAGCAGTACTTC. Its translation reads: CASRTSGDLYEQYF. With the rest looked up from the reference TRBV28 and TRBJ2-7 genes rather than sequenced, the full variable domain is DVKVTQSSRYLVKRTGEKVFLECVQDMDHENMFWYRQDPGLGLRLIYFSYDVKMKEKGDIPEGYSVSREKKERFSLILESASTNQTSMYLCASRTSGDLYEQYFGPGTRLTVT.